This TCR beta chain is from a study of CD8 T cells in ankylosing spondylitis. Study-level results: There was reportedly significant enrichment of clones that were disease-linked in matched ankylosing spondylitis synovial fluid. Certain motif variants had earlier been reported in reactive arthritis synovial fluid and blood. Ankylosing spondylitis blood seemed to carry a telltale TCR beta motif made of about 8 highly homologous variants.

Germline CDR1 is LNHNV and CDR2 is YYDKDF (reference sequence). V lost 5 bases, J lost 0 bases, and 6 bases stayed unmatched. The CDR3 extends over 16 amino acids. A word on this clonotype: What it binds is unknown.

Each TCR beta library was made by quantitative 5'-RACE that incorporated molecular barcodes. TCRdb itself ran the 5' RACE reads through MiXCR, one entry per CDR3 protein. The table records about 540,000 distinct CDR3 sequences, 9.5% to 15% of them present only once. The sequence derives from a male donor with ankylosing spondylitis. The sample comprised blood, either unsorted or a sorted T cell fraction (not recorded which). This chain joins TRBV15 and TRBJ2-5, with 10 bases matching TRBD1. The CDR3 protein is CATSSGDRGDQETQYF. DNA for the CDR3: TGTGCCACCAGCTCCGGGGACAGGGGAGACCAAGAGACCCAGTACTTC.